The clone carrying this T cell receptor beta chain was recorded once. The length of the CDR3 is 16 residues. The germline V gene encodes CDR1 KGHSH and CDR2 LQKENI. The V and J ends lost 0 bases and 5 bases respectively, with 14 bases between them. This record comes from a study of Ad26.COV2.S vaccination and SARS-CoV-2 variants. Treatment here: over 15 received Ad26.COV2.S at low or high dose, single or two shots; about 5 received placebo; per-sample allocation not given. Specimen acquisition occurred on day 63 following the initial vaccine or placebo injection. Vaccination employed an Ad26 vector expressing the Wuhan-strain SARS-CoV-2 spike. Using immunoSEQ multiplex PCR, the repertoire was profiled, and TCRdb retains in-frame clones only, with some absent. The sample has about 330,000 clones; almost 90% are singletons.

The sample in question was peripheral blood, obtained in a trial of Ad26.COV2.S vaccine versus placebo. The clonotype originates from a person aged 18-65 years who received the Ad26.COV2.S COVID-19 vaccine or a placebo. J is TRBJ2-1 and V is TRBV18; weak D call: TRBD2 (6 bases). The CDR3 protein is CASSPPGGSLDNEQFF. For the CDR3, the DNA is TGTGCCAGCTCACCACCGGGGGGAAGTCTGGACAATGAGCAGTTCTTC.